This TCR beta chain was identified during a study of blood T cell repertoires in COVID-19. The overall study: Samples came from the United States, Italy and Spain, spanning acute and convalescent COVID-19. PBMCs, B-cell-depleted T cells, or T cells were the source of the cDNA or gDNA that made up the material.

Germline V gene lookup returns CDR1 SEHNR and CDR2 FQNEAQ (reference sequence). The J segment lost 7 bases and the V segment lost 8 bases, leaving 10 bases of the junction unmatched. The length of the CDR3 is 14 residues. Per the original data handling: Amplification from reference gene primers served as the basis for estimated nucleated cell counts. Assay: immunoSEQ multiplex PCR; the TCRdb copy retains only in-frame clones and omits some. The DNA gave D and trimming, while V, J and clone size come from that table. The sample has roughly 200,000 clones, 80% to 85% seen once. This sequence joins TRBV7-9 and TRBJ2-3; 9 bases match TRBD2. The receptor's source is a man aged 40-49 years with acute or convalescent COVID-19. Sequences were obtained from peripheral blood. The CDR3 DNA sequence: TGTGCCAGCTCTATCGGCGGGAGGGATTATACGCAGTATTTT. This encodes CASSIGGRDYTQYF.